The 30 T cell receptor beta chains in this list originate from one sample, sequenced in a study of Ad26.COV2.S vaccination and SARS-CoV-2 variants (dated by TCRdb to about 2021). The treatment or condition label, as the study defines it: around 19 received Ad26.COV2.S at low or high dose, single or two shots; five or six received placebo; per-sample allocation not given. For vaccine and placebo recipients, repertoires were sequenced using samples collected on day 63 after the first injection. Library preparation employed the immunoSEQ multiplex PCR assay. TCRdb mirrors the immuneACCESS table, restricted to in-frame sequences. Some clones are absent from its copies; in checked studies, under half trace to an unresolved V gene, and the reason for the others is unknown. In all, the sample holds around 340,000 clones, and about 86% of those were seen once. Of the sample, roughly 10% is held by the ten largest clones.

The sequencing used peripheral blood, collected in a trial of Ad26.COV2.S vaccine versus placebo. Receptor source: a person between 18 and 60 years old who received the Ad26.COV2.S COVID-19 vaccine or a placebo.

This clone was observed a single time. This rearrangement joins TRBV5-1 to TRBJ2-7; D may be TRBD1 or TRBD2 (5 bases each). V was trimmed by 0 bases and J by 6 bases, leaving 13 bases between them. The CDR3 has 14 residues. Per germline, CDR1 SGHRS and CDR2 YFSETQ. The CDR3 bases are TGCGCCAGCAGCTTGGGGGGGAAAATGGGCGAGCAGTACTTC. It codes for CASSLGGKMGEQYF. The variable domain in full, completed from reference TRBV5-1 and TRBJ2-7, reads KAGVTQTPRYLIKTRGQQVTLSCSPISGHRSVSWYQQTPGQGLQFLFEYFSETQRNKGNFPGRFSGRQFSNSRSEMNVSTLELGDSALYLCASSLGGKMGEQYFGPGTRLTVT.

CDR3 nucleotides: TGTGCCAGCAGTAACTTGGGCACCGGGGAGCTGTTTTTT. Its translation is CASSNLGTGELFF. J is TRBJ2-2 and V is TRBV6-5; D ambiguous. Germline V gives CDR1 MNHEY, CDR2 SVGAGI. Trimming cost V 5 bases and J 4 bases, with 8 bases left between them. This CDR3 region has 13 residues.

The rearrangement joins TRBV4-3 to TRBJ1-3, with D perhaps TRBD1 (5 bases). Deletions cut 0 bases from V and 5 bases from J, with 20 bases between. The CDR3 totals 18 residues. Germline values: CDR1 LGHNA, CDR2 YSLEER. As DNA, the CDR3 is TGCGCCAGCAGCCAAGATTATTCGGCGATGGGGCGTAGAAACACCATATATTTT. This translates into CASSQDYSAMGRRNTIYF.

The V and J genes are TRBV5-1 and TRBJ2-2; D not certain. CDR3 length equals 12 residues. Germline-derived CDR1 and CDR2 are SGHRS and YFSETQ. Trimming pared 3 bases from V and 1 base from J, leaving 1 base between. The CDR3 loop reads CASSWNTGELFF. The CDR3 nucleotides are TGCGCCAGCAGCTGGAACACCGGGGAGCTGTTTTTT.

V and J are TRBV7-2 and TRBJ2-1; 8 bases align to TRBD2. CDR3 length: 15 residues. CDR1 is SGHTA, CDR2 FQGNSA, per germline. The V and J ends lost 3 bases and 7 bases, in that order; junction bases with no gene match: 8. DNA of the CDR3: TGTGCCAGCAGCTTTGGGCGCGGGAGGTTGAATGAGCAGTTCTTC. As protein: CASSFGRGRLNEQFF.

The gene calls are TRBV5-1 and TRBJ2-3; D gene uncertain. The CDR3 contains 14 residues. The germline V gene has CDR1 SGHRS and CDR2 YFSETQ. Trimming removed 0 bases at V and 5 bases at J, with 10 bases between. The CDR3 DNA sequence: TGCGCCAGCAGCTTGGCCGGTCAGCTAGATACGCAGTATTTT. As protein: CASSLAGQLDTQYF.

Remarks on this clone: Other DNA sequences from this sample encode an identical CDR3 as well. The J gene is TRBJ2-7, the V gene TRBV28; 9 positions match TRBD1. CDR3 size: 14 residues. The germline V gene encodes CDR1 MDHEN and CDR2 SYDVKM. V lost 4 bases and J lost 3; bases outside the gene matches: 4. This chain's CDR3 is CASSSGQGFYEQYF. CDR3 coding DNA: TGTGCCAGCAGTTCGGGACAGGGTTTCTACGAGCAGTACTTC.

The chain carries TRBV6-6 and TRBJ2-7; 11 bases are a match to TRBD1. The germline V gene encodes CDR1 MNHNY and CDR2 SVGAGI (reference sequence). Trimming removed 6 bases from V and 7 bases from J; junction bases left unmatched: 8. CDR3 length equals 14 residues. The CDR3 nucleotides are TGTGCCAGCAGACGACCGGGACAGGGGGATGAGCAGTACTTC. Translating gives CASRRPGQGDEQYF.

This chain joins TRBV4-1 and TRBJ1-4; the D is unclear. There are 15 residues in the CDR3. CDR1 is MGHRA, CDR2 YSYEKL, per germline. Trimming removed 2 bases from V and 5 bases from J, with 12 bases in between. This CDR3 is CASSQSAQRNEKLFF. In DNA form, the CDR3 reads TGCGCCAGCAGCCAAAGCGCCCAGAGGAATGAAAAACTGTTTTTT.

For the CDR3, the DNA is TGTGCCAGCAGCAAGACTCCCTCGGATACCTACGAGCAGTACTTC. It is translated as CASSKTPSDTYEQYF. The chain couples TRBV21-1 to TRBJ2-7; the table's D call, TRBD2, was not checked against the DNA. TRBV21-1 is reported as a pseudogene. CDR3 length: 15 residues.

The CDR3 loop reads CASSFQESYEQYF. Written as DNA, the CDR3 is TGCGCCAGCAGCTTTCAAGAATCCTACGAGCAGTACTTC. The chain is built from TRBV5-1 and TRBJ2-7; D is unresolved. The CDR3 contains 13 residues. V was shortened by 2 bases and J by 1 base, with 7 bases between the two germline ends. Per the germline V gene, CDR1 is SGHRS and CDR2 is YFSETQ.

As concerns this clone: A read error may produce the germline difference seen at one junction end. For the CDR3, the DNA is TGTGCTAGCAGCCCGGGACAGTTGCGCACAGATACGCAGTATTTT. As protein: CASSPGQLRTDTQYF. V is TRBV7-7 and J is TRBJ2-3, with TRBD1 identical over 7 bases. Germline V gene data show CDR1 as SSHAT and CDR2 as FNYEAQ (reference sequence). The CDR3 loop spans 15 amino acids.

Turning to this clone: At the DNA level, this CDR3 is encoded by other sequences in the same sample as well. This sequence joins TRBV6-2 or TRBV6-3 and TRBJ2-6; D is uncertain. There are 13 residues in the CDR3. Germline lookup yields CDR1 MNHEY and CDR2 SVGEGT. V was trimmed by 5 bases and J by 0 bases, leaving 2 bases between them. CDR3 region: CASSTSGANVLTF. In DNA form, the CDR3 reads TGTGCCAGCAGTACCTCTGGGGCCAACGTCCTGACTTTC.

This chain connects TRBV27 to TRBJ2-2; the D is unclear. Looked up from germline, CDR1 is MNHEY and CDR2 is SMNVEV (reference sequence). The CDR3 consists of 14 residues. V was trimmed by 4 bases and J by 5 bases, leaving 11 bases between them. This CDR3 is CASSSGTRTGELFF. The CDR3, as DNA: TGTGCCAGCAGTTCGGGTACCAGGACCGGGGAGCTGTTTTTT.

The chain carries TRBV9 and TRBJ2-7, with 8 bases aligning to TRBD1. The CDR3 has 15 residues. In germline, CDR1 is SGDLS, CDR2 YYNGEE. V was pared by 4 bases and J by 1 base, with 7 bases of the junction left unmatched. The CDR3 sequence: CASSPRGQASYEQYF. For the CDR3, the DNA is TGTGCCAGCAGCCCCCGGGGACAGGCTTCCTACGAGCAGTACTTC.

Notes on this clone: Different DNA sequences within this sample yield the same CDR3. V gene TRBV7-2 combines with J gene TRBJ2-7; D is uncertain. The CDR3 has 11 residues. Germline lookup yields CDR1 SGHTA and CDR2 FQGNSA. Trimming left V 1 base short and J 6 bases short, with 4 bases between. The CDR3: CASSLGLEQYF. CDR3 in DNA: TGTGCCAGCAGCTTAGGGCTCGAGCAGTACTTC. The full variable domain, in which reference TRBV7-2 and TRBJ2-7 provide the parts outside the CDR3, is GAGVSQSPSNKVTEKGKDVELRCDPISGHTALYWYRQSLGQGLEFLIYFQGNSAPDKSGLPSDRFSAERTGGSVSTLTIQRTQQEDSAVYLCASSLGLEQYFGPGTRLTVT.

The CDR3 protein is CASSSRTGINEQFF. The CDR3 nucleotides are TGTGCCAGCAGCTCACGGACAGGGATAAATGAGCAGTTCTTC. This sequence joins TRBV13 and TRBJ2-1; 8 nucleotides match TRBD1. Germline assignment: CDR1 PRHDT and CDR2 FYEKMQ (reference sequence). V shed 4 bases, J shed 7 bases, and the junction held 6 bases outside the gene matches. The CDR3 is 14 amino acids.

V is TRBV6-6 and J is TRBJ1-2, with TRBD1 identical over 9 bases. This CDR3 contains 15 residues. V was pared by 2 bases and J by 2 bases, with 3 bases of the junction left unmatched. Germline V gene data show CDR1 as MNHNY and CDR2 as SVGAGI (reference sequence). The CDR3 loop reads CASSYGDRGNYGYTF. CDR3 DNA: TGTGCCAGCAGTTACGGAGACAGGGGGAACTATGGCTACACCTTC.

The V call is TRBV6-2 or TRBV6-3, the J call TRBJ1-5; D is uncertain. CDR3 size: 14 residues. With 1 base removed from V and 6 bases from J, the gap between germline ends came to 10 bases. Germline V gene lookup returns CDR1 MNHEY and CDR2 SVGEGT. The CDR3 DNA reads TGTGCCAGCAGTTACTTAGAACGGATTCAGCCCCAGCATTTT. It encodes CASSYLERIQPQHF.

This chain uses TRBV6-4 with TRBJ1-2; D possibly corresponds to TRBD1 (5 bases). The CDR3 has 15 residues. V was cut by 4 bases and J by 3 bases, with 15 bases left in between. Germline CDR1 is MRHNA and CDR2 is SNTAGT. CDR3 bases: TGTGCCAGCAGTGTGGGGGGACCGGCTGACTATGGCTACACCTTC. This gives the protein CASSVGGPADYGYTF.

The table lists this clone with a count of one. This chain uses TRBV7-9 with TRBJ2-7; 10 nucleotides align to TRBD1. Germline CDR1 SEHNR, CDR2 FQNEAQ (reference sequence). This CDR3 has 14 amino acids. J lost 7 bases, V lost 2 bases, and 5 bases had no gene match. The DNA of the CDR3 is TGTGCCAGCAGCTTATCAGGACAGGGGGATGAGCAGTACTTC. The encoded protein is CASSLSGQGDEQYF.

This clone showed up just once. V and J are TRBV19 and TRBJ2-7; TRBD2 matches at 9 bases. V lost 6 bases and J lost 0; bases outside the gene matches: 6. The germline V gene has CDR1 LNHDA and CDR2 SQIVND (reference sequence). The CDR3 is 15 residues long. The CDR3 DNA reads TGTGCCAGTAGGATAACGACTAGCGGCTCCTACGAGCAGTACTTC. Its translation: CASRITTSGSYEQYF.

This clone has only a few counts. The chain recombines TRBV2 with TRBJ2-7, with a weak D call TRBD2 (5 bases). There are 13 residues in the CDR3. Germline V lookup: CDR1 SNHLY, CDR2 FYNNEI. Trimming shortened V by 6 bases and J by 5 bases, and 14 bases separated the two germline ends. This CDR3 reads CASSLDEGHEQYF. The CDR3 coding sequence is TGTGCCAGCAGCCTCGACGAGGGCCACGAGCAGTACTTC.

This chain uses TRBV28 with TRBJ2-7; D possibly matches TRBD1 or TRBD2 (5 bases each). The ends were cut back, 7 bases at V and 0 bases at J, with 13 bases in the middle. The germline gives CDR1 MDHEN, CDR2 SYDVKM. This CDR3 is 14 amino acids long. CDR3 sequence: CASTPGTLSYEQYF. DNA of the CDR3: TGTGCCAGCACCCCTGGGACCCTCTCCTACGAGCAGTACTTC. Variable domain in full (rest from reference TRBV28 and TRBJ2-7): DVKVTQSSRYLVKRTGEKVFLECVQDMDHENMFWYRQDPGLGLRLIYFSYDVKMKEKGDIPEGYSVSREKKERFSLILESASTNQTSMYLCASTPGTLSYEQYFGPGTRLTVT.

This chain connects TRBV3-1 (or the pseudogene TRBV3-2) to TRBJ1-2; 11 positions match TRBD1. This CDR3 comprises 15 residues. V lost 5 bases and J lost 8; bases outside the gene matches: 10. Germline-derived CDR1 and CDR2 are LGHDT and YNNKEL (reference sequence). Here the CDR3 DNA reads TGTGCCAGCAGCATAGGGACAGGGGGGGTGGAAGGCTACACCTTC. As protein: CASSIGTGGVEGYTF.

The chain joins TRBV7-9 to TRBJ2-1; possibly TRBD2 for D (6 bases). This CDR3 is built from 16 residues. CDR1 SEHNR and CDR2 FQNEAQ come from the germline V gene (reference sequence). V was clipped by 5 bases and J by 0 bases, with 14 bases between them. CDR3 in amino acids: CASSPREASSYNEQFF. The CDR3 nucleotides read TGTGCCAGCAGCCCAAGGGAGGCGAGCTCCTACAATGAGCAGTTCTTC. Looking up the rest from reference TRBV7-9 and TRBJ2-1 gives the full variable domain: DTGVSQNPRHKITKRGQNVTFRCDPISEHNRLYWYRQTLGQGPEFLTYFQNEAQLEKSRLLSDRFSAERPKGSFSTLEIQRTEQGDSAMYLCASSPREASSYNEQFFGPGTRLTVL.

This sequence joins TRBV5-6 and TRBJ1-2; 9 bases line up with TRBD1. V was pared by 1 base and J by 4 bases, with 5 bases of the junction left unmatched. The CDR3 covers 15 residues. Germline CDR1 reads SGHDT; CDR2 reads YYEEEE. CDR3 in amino acids: CASSLRDRASYGYTF. CDR3 nucleotides: TGTGCCAGCAGCTTGCGGGACAGGGCGAGCTATGGCTACACCTTC.

The chain combines TRBV7-2 with TRBJ1-5; the match to TRBD1 covers 8 bases. Trimming took 4 bases from V and 11 from J; bases not matched to a gene: 10. The germline CDR1 and CDR2 sequences are SGHTA and FQGNSA. This CDR3 comprises 14 residues. The DNA for the CDR3 is TGTGCCAGCAGCTCCCCCGACAGGGGTATTACCCAGCATTTT. As protein: CASSSPDRGITQHF.

The chain recombines TRBV7-2 with TRBJ2-7; the match to TRBD2 covers 7 bases. This CDR3 contains 14 residues. Germline CDR1 SGHTA, CDR2 FQGNSA. V lost 3 bases, J lost 6 bases, and 8 bases stayed unmatched. The CDR3 region is CASSFVREYREQYF. The CDR3 DNA reads TGTGCCAGCAGCTTCGTGCGGGAGTATCGCGAGCAGTACTTC.

In its sample, this clone was seen once. The chain couples TRBV21-1 to TRBJ2-3; the D call of TRBD1 is as the table states it, not checked on the DNA. TRBV21-1 is designated a pseudogene. This CDR3 spans 14 amino acids. The CDR3 bases are TGTGCCAGCATCCCGGGACAGGGGACAGATACGCAGTATTTT. Residues: CASIPGQGTDTQYF.